This TCR beta chain was captured by sequencing in a study of cytomegalovirus exposure and HLA in healthy donors. The CDR3 has 14 residues. Germline V gene sequence: CDR1 MNHEY, CDR2 SVGAGI. V lost 3 bases and J lost 2, with 11 bases in between. This clone was recorded a few times. 60 Vbeta and 13 Jbeta primers were used in PCR. Clones were read by immunoSEQ multiplex PCR, and TCRdb kept only the in-frame ones, dropping some. Of 110,000 to 150,000 clones listed, about 73% were seen once; the top ten hold approximately 2%. The rearrangement links TRBV6-5 to TRBJ2-7, with a tentative D call TRBD1 (5 bases). The specimen sequenced was PBMCs. This receptor was taken from a woman in her sixties or seventies in good health and CMV-seropositive. CDR3 bases: TGTGCCAGCAGTTATGCAGGGTTAACCTACGAGCAGTACTTC. Translating it yields CASSYAGLTYEQYF.